Sequencing of this T cell receptor (beta chain) was carried out in a study of technical replicates of blood from a handful of donors. The repertoire was sequenced with immunoSEQ multiplex PCR; TCRdb's copy has only in-frame clones and lacks some. The sample has 55,000 to 75,000 clones, approximately 94% seen once. The germline V gene encodes CDR1 GTSNPN and CDR2 SVGIG (reference sequence). Unmatched junction bases numbered 7, after V lost 3 bases and J lost 5 bases. CDR3 size: 14 residues. The V and J genes are TRBV30 and TRBJ1-2, with 9 nucleotides matching TRBD1. Sequencing input: PBMCs. The source of this sequence is a human donor in good health. Some clones in this sample may be carry-over from other donors' samples. Here the CDR3 reads CAWRGDRAFYGYTF. The CDR3 nucleotides are TGTGCCTGGAGGGGGGACAGGGCTTTTTATGGCTACACCTTC.